What follows is one TCR beta chain and its context. Its antigen is undetermined. This record comes from a study of early T cells in non-severe SARS-CoV-2 infection. Turning to the study itself: Chains from this unsorted whole-blood bulk RNA could not be paired. The study's findings and limits: VDJdb matching skewed toward anti-spike CD8 responses, missing private and CD4 specificities.

The CDR3 sequence is 15 residues long. V lost 0 bases, J lost 9 bases, and 16 bases lay in between. Germline CDR1 reads SGHDT; CDR2 reads YYEEEE. In the library, individual cDNA molecules carried attached unique molecular identifiers. TCRdb used MiXCR to reprocess the 5' RACE reads, holding one entry per CDR3 protein. The sample holds roughly 81,000 distinct CDR3 sequences, around 6% seen once. The sequencing sample was made of whole blood. The receptor's source is an adult who was a healthcare worker with PCR-confirmed SARS-CoV-2 infection or an uninfected control (not recorded which). This sequence joins TRBV5-6 and TRBJ2-1; tentatively, D is TRBD2 (5 bases). CDR3 loop: CASSLGRGWTVEQFF. In DNA form, the CDR3 reads TGTGCCAGCAGCTTGGGAAGAGGGTGGACGGTTGAGCAGTTCTTC.